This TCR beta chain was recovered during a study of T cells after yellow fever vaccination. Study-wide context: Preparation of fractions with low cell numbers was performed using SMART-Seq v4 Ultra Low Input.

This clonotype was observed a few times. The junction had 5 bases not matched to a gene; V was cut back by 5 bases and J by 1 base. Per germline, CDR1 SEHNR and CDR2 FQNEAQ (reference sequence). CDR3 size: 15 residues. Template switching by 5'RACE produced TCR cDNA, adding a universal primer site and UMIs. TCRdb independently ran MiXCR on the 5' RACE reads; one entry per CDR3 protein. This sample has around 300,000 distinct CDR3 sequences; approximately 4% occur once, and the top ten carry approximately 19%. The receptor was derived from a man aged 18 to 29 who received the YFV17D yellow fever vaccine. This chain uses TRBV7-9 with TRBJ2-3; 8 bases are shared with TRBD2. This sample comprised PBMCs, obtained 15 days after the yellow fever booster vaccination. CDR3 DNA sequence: TGTGCCAGCAGCCAACGGGGGGGCCGCACAGATACGCAGTATTTT. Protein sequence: CASSQRGGRTDTQYF.